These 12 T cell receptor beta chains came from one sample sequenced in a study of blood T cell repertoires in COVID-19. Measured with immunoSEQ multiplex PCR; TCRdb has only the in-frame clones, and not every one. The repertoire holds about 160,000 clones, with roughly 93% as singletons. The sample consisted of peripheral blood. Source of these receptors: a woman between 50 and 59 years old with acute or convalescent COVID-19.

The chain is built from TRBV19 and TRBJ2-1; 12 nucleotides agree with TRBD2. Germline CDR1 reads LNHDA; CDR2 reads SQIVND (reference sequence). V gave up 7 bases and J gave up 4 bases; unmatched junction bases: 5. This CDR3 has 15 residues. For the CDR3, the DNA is TGTGCCAGTATGCTAGCGGGAGGGCCGTACAATGAGCAGTTCTTC. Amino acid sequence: CASMLAGGPYNEQFF.

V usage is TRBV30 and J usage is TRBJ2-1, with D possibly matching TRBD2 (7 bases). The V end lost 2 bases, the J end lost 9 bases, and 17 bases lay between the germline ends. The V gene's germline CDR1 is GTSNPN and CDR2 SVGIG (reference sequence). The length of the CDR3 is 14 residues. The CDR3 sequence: CAWSLSHREGEQFF. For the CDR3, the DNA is TGTGCCTGGAGTCTAAGTCACAGGGAGGGTGAGCAGTTCTTC.

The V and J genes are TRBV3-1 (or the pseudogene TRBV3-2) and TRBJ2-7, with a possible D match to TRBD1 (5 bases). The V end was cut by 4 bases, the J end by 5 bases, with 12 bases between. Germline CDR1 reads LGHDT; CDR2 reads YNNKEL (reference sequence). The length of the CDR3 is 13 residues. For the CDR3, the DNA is TGTGCCAGCAGCCCCCGGACACTAAACGAGCAGTACTTC. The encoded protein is CASSPRTLNEQYF.

CDR3 in amino acids: CASSQIEGSYGYTF. CDR3 bases: TGCGCCAGCAGCCAGATAGAGGGCAGCTATGGCTACACCTTC. This chain links TRBV4-1 with TRBJ1-2; D not certain. Germline assignment: CDR1 MGHRA and CDR2 YSYEKL. The CDR3 runs to 14 residues. V dropped 3 bases and J dropped 4 bases, with 12 bases sitting between them.

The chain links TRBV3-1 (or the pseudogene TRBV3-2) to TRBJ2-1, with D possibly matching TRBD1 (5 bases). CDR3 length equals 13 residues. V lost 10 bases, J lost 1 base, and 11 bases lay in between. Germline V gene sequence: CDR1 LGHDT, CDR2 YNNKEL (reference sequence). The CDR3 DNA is TGTGCCAAGAACAGGAGATCCTACAATGAGCAGTTCTTC. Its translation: CAKNRRSYNEQFF.

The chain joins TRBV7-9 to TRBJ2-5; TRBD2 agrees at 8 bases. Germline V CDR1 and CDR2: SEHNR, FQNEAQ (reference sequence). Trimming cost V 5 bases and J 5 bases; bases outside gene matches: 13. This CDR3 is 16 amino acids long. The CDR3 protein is CASSPSGAREGETQYF. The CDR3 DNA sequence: TGTGCCAGCAGCCCCTCCGGGGCCCGGGAGGGGGAGACCCAGTACTTC.

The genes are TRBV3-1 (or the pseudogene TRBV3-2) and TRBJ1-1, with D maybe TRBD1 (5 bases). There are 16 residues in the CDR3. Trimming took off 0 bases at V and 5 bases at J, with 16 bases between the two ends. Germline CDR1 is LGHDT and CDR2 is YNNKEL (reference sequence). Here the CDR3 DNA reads TGTGCCAGCAGCCAAGAATTTCAGGGTCCGAGGACTGAAGCTTTCTTT. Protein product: CASSQEFQGPRTEAFF.

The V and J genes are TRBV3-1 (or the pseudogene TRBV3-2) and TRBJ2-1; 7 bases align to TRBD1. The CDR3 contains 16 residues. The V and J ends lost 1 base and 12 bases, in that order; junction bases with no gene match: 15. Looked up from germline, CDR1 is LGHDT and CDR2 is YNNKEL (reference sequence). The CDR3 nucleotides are TGTGCCAGCAGCCAAGCCTATGCTGGCTTAGGGGGCGCGCAGTTCTTC. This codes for CASSQAYAGLGGAQFF.

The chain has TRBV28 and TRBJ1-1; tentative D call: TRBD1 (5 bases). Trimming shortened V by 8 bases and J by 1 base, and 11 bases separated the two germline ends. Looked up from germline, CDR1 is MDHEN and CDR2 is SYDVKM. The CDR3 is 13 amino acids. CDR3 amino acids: CASYYRGNTEAFF. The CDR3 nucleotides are TGTGCCAGCTACTATAGGGGGAACACTGAAGCTTTCTTT.

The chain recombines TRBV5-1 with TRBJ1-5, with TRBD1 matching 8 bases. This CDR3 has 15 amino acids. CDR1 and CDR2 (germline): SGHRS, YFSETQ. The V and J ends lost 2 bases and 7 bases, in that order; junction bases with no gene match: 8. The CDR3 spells CASSLNGQGNQPQHF. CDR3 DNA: TGCGCCAGCAGCTTAAACGGACAGGGAAACCAGCCCCAGCATTTT.

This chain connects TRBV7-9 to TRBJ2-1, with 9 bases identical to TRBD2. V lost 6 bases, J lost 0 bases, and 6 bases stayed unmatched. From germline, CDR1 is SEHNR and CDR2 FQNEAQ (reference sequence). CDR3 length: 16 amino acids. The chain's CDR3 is CASRALAGGSYNEQFF. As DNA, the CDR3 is TGTGCCAGCAGGGCACTAGCGGGCGGCTCCTACAATGAGCAGTTCTTC.

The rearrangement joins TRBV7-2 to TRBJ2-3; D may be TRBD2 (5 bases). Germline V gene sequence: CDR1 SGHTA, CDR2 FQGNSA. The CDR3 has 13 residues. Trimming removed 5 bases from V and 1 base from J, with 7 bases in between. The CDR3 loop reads CASSRGRTDTQYF. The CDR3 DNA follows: TGTGCCAGCAGCCGGGGTCGCACAGATACGCAGTATTTT.